This TCR beta chain was sequenced for a study of vaccination effects on CD4 cells after COVID-19. About this clone: Its antigen is still unknown.

Viral peptide pool expansion of antigen-specific CD4+ T cells preceded sequencing in the ViraFEST assay. The culture ran for approximately 10 days before CD4+ T cells were isolated. Nucleocapsid antibodies stayed negative before and after vaccination, showing no earlier SARS-CoV-2 infection. TCRdb's copy holds only in-frame clones and misses some; the assay was immunoSEQ multiplex PCR. The sample lists some 60,000 clones, around 76% occurring once. This TCR came from a human donor who received a COVID-19 vaccine. The sample consisted of CD4+ T cells from PBMCs cultured with HCoV-NL63 spike peptides, taken before COVID-19 vaccination.

The CDR3 DNA follows: TGTGCCAGTAGTCCACAAACGGGACAGTCAATTCCTACGCAGTATTTT. Translated: CASSPQTGQSIPTQYF. The chain joins TRBV19 to TRBJ2-3, with 7 nucleotides matching TRBD1. The CDR3 contains 16 residues. V dropped 5 bases and J dropped 8; count of bases not matched to a gene: 16. Germline CDR1 reads LNHDA; CDR2 reads SQIVND (reference sequence).